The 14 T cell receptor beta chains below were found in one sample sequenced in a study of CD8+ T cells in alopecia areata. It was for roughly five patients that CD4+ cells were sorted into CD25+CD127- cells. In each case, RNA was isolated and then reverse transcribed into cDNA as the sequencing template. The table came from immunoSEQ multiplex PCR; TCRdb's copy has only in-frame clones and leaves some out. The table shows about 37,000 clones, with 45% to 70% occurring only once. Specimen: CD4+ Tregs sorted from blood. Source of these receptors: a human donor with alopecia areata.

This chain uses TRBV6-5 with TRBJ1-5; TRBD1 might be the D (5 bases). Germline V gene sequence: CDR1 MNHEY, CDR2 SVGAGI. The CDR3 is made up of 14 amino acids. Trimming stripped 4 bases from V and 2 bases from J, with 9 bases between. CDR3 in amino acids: CASSLTAGNQPQHF. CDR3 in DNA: TGTGCCAGCAGTTTGACAGCCGGCAATCAGCCCCAGCATTTT.

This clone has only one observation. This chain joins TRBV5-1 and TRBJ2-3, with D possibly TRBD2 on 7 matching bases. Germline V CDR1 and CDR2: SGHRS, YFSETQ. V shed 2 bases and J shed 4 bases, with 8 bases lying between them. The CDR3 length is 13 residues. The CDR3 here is CASSFGGPDTQYF. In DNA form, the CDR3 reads TGCGCCAGCAGCTTCGGGGGGCCAGATACGCAGTATTTT.

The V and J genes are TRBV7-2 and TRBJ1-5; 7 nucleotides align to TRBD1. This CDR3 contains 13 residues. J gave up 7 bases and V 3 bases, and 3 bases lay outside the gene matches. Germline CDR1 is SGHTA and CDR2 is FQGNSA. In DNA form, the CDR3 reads TGTGCCAGCAGCTTTAACAGGGGCCAGCCCCAGCATTTT. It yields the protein CASSFNRGQPQHF.

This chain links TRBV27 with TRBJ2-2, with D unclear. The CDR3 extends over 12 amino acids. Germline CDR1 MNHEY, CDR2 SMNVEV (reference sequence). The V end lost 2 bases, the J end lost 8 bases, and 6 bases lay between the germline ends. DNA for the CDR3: TGTGCCAGCAGTTTACTCGTTGGGGAGCTGTTTTTT. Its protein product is CASSLLVGELFF.

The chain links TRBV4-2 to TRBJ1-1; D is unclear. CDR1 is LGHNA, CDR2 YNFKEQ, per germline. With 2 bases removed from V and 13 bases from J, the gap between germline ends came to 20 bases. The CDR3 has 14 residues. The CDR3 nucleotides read TGTGCCAGCAGCCAACAACCGGGGTCCCCCGGAGGTTTCTTT. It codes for CASSQQPGSPGGFF.

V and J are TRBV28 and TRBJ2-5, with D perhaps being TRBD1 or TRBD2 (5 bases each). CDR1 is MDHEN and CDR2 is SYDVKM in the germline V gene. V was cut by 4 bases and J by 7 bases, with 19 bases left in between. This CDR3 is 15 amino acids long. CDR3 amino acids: CASSSMASGTRTQYF. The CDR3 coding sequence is TGTGCCAGCAGTTCTATGGCCTCCGGGACGCGGACCCAGTACTTC. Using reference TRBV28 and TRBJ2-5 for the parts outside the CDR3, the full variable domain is DVKVTQSSRYLVKRTGEKVFLECVQDMDHENMFWYRQDPGLGLRLIYFSYDVKMKEKGDIPEGYSVSREKKERFSLILESASTNQTSMYLCASSSMASGTRTQYFGPGTRLLVL.

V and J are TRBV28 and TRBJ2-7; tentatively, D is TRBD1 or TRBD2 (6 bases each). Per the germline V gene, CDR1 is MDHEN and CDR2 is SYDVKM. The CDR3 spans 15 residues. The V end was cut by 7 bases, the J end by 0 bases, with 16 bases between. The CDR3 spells CASTPRGTSSYEQYF. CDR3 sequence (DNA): TGTGCCAGCACCCCGCGCGGGACAAGCTCCTACGAGCAGTACTTC.

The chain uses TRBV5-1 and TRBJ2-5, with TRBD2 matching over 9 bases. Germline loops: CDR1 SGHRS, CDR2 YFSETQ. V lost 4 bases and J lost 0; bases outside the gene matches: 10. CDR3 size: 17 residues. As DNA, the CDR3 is TGCGCCAGCAGCCCTCTCCAAGGACTAGCGAACCAAGAGACCCAGTACTTC. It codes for CASSPLQGLANQETQYF.

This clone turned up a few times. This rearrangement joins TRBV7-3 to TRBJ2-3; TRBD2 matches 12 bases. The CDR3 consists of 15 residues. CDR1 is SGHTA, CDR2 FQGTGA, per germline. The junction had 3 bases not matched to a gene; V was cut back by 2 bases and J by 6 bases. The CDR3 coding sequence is TGTGCCAGCAGCTTAGCGGGACTAGCGGGTGATACGCAGTATTTT. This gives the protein CASSLAGLAGDTQYF.

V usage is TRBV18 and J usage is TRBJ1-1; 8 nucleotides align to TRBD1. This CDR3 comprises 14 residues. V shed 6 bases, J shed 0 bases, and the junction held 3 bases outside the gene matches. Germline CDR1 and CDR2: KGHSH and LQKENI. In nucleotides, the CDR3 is TGTGCCAGCTCCCGGACAGGGATGAACACTGAAGCTTTCTTT. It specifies CASSRTGMNTEAFF.

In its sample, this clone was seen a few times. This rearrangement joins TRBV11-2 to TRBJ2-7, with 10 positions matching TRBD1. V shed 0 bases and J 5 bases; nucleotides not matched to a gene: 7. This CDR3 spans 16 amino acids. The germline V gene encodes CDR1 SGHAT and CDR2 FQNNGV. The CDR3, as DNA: TGTGCCAGCAGCTTAGAGTTCGGGACAGGGGTACACGAGCAGTACTTC. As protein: CASSLEFGTGVHEQYF.

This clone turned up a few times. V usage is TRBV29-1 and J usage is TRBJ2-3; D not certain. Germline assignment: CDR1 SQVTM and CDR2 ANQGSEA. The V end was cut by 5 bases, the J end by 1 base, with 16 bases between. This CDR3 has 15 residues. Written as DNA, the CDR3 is TGCAGCGTTACCCAATCCGGATTTCGCACAGATACGCAGTATTTT. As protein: CSVTQSGFRTDTQYF.

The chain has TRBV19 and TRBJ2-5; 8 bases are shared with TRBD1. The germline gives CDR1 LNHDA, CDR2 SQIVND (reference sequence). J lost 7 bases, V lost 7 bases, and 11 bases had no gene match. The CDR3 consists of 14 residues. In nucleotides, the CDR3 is TGTGCCAGTAACCCGACAGGGGCAGAGGGGACCCAGTACTTC. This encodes CASNPTGAEGTQYF. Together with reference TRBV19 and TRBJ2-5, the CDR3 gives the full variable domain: DGGITQSPKYLFRKEGQNVTLSCEQNLNHDAMYWYRQDPGQGLRLIYYSQIVNDFQKGDIAEGYSVSREKKESFPLTVTSAQKNPTAFYLCASNPTGAEGTQYFGPGTRLLVL.

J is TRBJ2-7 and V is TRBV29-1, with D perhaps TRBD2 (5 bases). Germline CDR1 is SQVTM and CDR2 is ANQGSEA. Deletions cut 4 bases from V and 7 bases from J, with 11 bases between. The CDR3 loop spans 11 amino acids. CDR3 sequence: CSVADGREQYF. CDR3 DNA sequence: TGCAGCGTTGCTGATGGGAGAGAGCAGTACTTC.